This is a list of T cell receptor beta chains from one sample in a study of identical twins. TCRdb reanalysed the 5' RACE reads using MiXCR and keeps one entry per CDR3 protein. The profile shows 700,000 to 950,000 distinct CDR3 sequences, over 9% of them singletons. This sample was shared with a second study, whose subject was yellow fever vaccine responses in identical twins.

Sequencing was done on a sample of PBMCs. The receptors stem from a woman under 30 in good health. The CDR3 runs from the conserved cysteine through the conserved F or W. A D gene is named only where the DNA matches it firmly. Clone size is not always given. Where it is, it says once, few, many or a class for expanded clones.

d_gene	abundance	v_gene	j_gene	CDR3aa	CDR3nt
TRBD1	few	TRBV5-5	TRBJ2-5	CASSRQTGAETQYF	TGTGCCAGCAGCCGCCAAACAGGGGCTGAGACCCAGTACTTC
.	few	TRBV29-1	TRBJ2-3	CSVATGDTQYF	TGCAGCGTGGCTACAGGGGATACGCAGTATTTT
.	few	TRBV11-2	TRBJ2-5	CASSRTEGGETQYF	TGTGCCAGCAGCCGTACCGAAGGTGGGGAGACCCAGTACTTC
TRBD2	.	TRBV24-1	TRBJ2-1	CATSGAGAYNEQFF	TGTGCCACCAGTGGCGCGGGGGCCTACAATGAGCAGTTCTTC
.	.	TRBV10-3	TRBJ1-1	CAIRESLGGTEAFF	TGTGCCATCAGAGAATCGTTAGGAGGCACTGAAGCTTTCTTT
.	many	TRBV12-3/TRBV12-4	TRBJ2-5	CATRSTGQETQYF	TGTGCCACCAGGTCCACAGGTCAAGAGACCCAGTACTTC
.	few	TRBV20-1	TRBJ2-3	CSGPGVWTDTQYF	TGCAGTGGTCCAGGAGTGTGGACAGATACGCAGTATTTT
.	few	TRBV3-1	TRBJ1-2	CASSPRTARRNYGYTF	TGTGCCAGCAGCCCCCGGACAGCCAGGAGGAACTATGGCTACACCTTC
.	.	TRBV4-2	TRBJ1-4	CASRRQTPREKLFF	TGTGCCAGCAGGCGACAGACCCCGCGGGAAAAACTGTTTTTT
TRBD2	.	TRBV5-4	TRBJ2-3	CASRFTSGGTDTQYF	TGTGCCAGCAGATTCACTAGCGGGGGAACAGATACGCAGTATTTT
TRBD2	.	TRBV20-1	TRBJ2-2	CSARRTSGRVNTGELFF	TGCAGTGCACGAAGGACTAGCGGGAGAGTTAACACCGGGGAGCTGTTTTTT
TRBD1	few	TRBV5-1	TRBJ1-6	CASSLDAGGSPLHF	TGCGCCAGCAGCTTGGACGCAGGGGGGTCACCCCTCCACTTT
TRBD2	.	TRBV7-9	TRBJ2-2	CASSTPVSGRTGELFF	TGTGCCAGCAGCACCCCGGTTAGCGGGCGAACCGGGGAGCTGTTTTTT
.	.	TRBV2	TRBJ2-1	CASSESRNNEQFF	TGTGCCAGCAGTGAGAGCCGGAACAATGAGCAGTTCTTC
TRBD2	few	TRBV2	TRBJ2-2	CASNPSGIRTGELFF	TGTGCCAGCAACCCTAGCGGGATCCGCACCGGGGAGCTGTTTTTT
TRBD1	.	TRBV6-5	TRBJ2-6	CASSYGGRGLSGANVLTF	TGTGCCAGCAGTTACGGCGGCAGGGGGCTCTCTGGGGCCAACGTCCTGACTTTC
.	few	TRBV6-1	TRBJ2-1	CASSTSPYNEQFF	TGTGCCAGCAGTACCAGCCCCTACAATGAGCAGTTCTTC
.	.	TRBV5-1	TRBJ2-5	CASSLGSGGPQETQYF	TGCGCCAGCAGCTTGGGTAGTGGAGGGCCGCAAGAGACCCAGTACTTC
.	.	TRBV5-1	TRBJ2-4	CASSFTPGVGAKNIQYF	TGCGCCAGCAGCTTCACCCCGGGAGTGGGAGCCAAAAACATTCAGTACTTC
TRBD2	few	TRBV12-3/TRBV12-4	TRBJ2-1	CASTPGLARGNEQFF	TGTGCCAGCACGCCGGGACTAGCGAGGGGCAATGAGCAGTTCTTC
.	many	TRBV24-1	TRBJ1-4	CATSGGGGEKLFF	TGTGCCACCAGTGGAGGGGGAGGTGAAAAACTGTTTTTT
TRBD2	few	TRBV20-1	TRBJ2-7	CSAPLAGGPFEQYF	TGCAGTGCTCCCCTGGCGGGAGGGCCCTTCGAGCAGTACTTC
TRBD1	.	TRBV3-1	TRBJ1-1	CASCTQGGQRVGTFF	TGTGCCTCCTGCACTCAGGGGGGACAGCGCGTCGGGACTTTCTTT
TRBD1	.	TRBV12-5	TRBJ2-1	CASGLGFPGGNEQFF	TGTGCTAGTGGTTTGGGTTTCCCAGGGGGCAATGAGCAGTTCTTC
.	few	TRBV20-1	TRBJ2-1	CSASRRGEGNEQFF	TGCAGTGCTAGTCGGCGGGGCGAAGGGAATGAGCAGTTCTTC
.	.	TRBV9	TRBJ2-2	CASSVVPGPVTGELFF	TGTGCCAGCAGCGTAGTCCCAGGGCCGGTCACCGGGGAGCTGTTTTTT
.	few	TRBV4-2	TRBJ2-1	CASSQEDRQGYEQFF	TGTGCCAGCAGCCAAGAAGACCGGCAAGGCTATGAGCAGTTCTTC
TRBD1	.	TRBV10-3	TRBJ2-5	CAISPTGGSKTQYF	TGTGCCATCAGCCCTACAGGGGGCTCAAAGACCCAGTACTTC
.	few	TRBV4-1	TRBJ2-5	CASSLVVGARKETQYF	TGCGCCAGCAGCCTCGTGGTGGGGGCGAGAAAAGAGACCCAGTACTTC
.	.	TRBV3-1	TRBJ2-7	CASRPSEGNHEQYF	TGTGCCAGCAGGCCTTCGGAGGGGAACCACGAGCAGTACTTC
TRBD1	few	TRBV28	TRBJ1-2	CASSLDSGTAYGYTF	TGTGCCAGCAGTTTAGATTCCGGGACAGCCTATGGCTACACCTTC
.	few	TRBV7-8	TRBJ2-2	CASSLLSVTGELFF	TGTGCCAGCAGCTTATTGAGCGTTACCGGGGAGCTGTTTTTT
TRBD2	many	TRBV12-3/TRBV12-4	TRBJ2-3	CASRKTSGGVTDTQYF	TGTGCCAGCAGGAAAACTAGCGGGGGAGTCACAGATACGCAGTATTTT
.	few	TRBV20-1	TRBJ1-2	CSASGTDYGYTF	TGCAGTGCTAGCGGGACGGACTATGGCTACACCTTC
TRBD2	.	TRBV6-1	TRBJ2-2	CASTLTSGSPGELFF	TGTGCCAGCACCCTGACTAGCGGGAGCCCCGGGGAGCTGTTTTTT
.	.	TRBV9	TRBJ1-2	CASSVGEERLYGYTF	TGTGCCAGCAGCGTAGGCGAGGAGAGGCTCTATGGCTACACCTTC
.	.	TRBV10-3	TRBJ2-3	CAIRAGPNTDTQYF	TGTGCCATCAGGGCGGGCCCCAACACAGATACGCAGTATTTT
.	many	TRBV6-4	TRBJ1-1	CASSDSGEGTEAFF	TGTGCCAGCAGTGACTCGGGGGAGGGCACTGAAGCTTTCTTT
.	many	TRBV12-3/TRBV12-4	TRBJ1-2	CASTPGRGYGYTF	TGTGCCAGCACCCCGGGCAGGGGCTATGGCTACACCTTC
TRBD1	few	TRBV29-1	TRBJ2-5	CSVPRTGRETQYF	TGCAGCGTGCCGAGGACAGGGCGGGAGACCCAGTACTTC
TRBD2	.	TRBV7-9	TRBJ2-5	CASSSPRGIVPGLAGDGTQYF	TGTGCCAGCAGCTCTCCCCGGGGGATCGTACCGGGACTAGCGGGAGATGGGACCCAGTACTTC
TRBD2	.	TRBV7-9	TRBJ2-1	CASSDHLAGGPNEQFF	TGTGCCAGCAGCGACCACTTAGCGGGAGGACCGAATGAGCAGTTCTTC
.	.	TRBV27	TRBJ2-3	CASSFSLSSTDTQYF	TGTGCCAGCAGTTTTTCCCTCAGCAGCACAGATACGCAGTATTTT
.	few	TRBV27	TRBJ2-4	CASSSTGTGSKNIQYF	TGTGCCAGCAGTTCCACAGGGACGGGGAGTAAAAACATTCAGTACTTC
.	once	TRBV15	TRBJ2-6	CATSGRGVRANVLTF	TGTGCCACCAGCGGAAGAGGGGTTAGGGCCAACGTCCTGACTTTC
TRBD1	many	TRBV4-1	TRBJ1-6	CASSPRQGGGPLHF	TGCGCCAGCAGCCCCCGTCAAGGGGGCGGACCCCTCCACTTT
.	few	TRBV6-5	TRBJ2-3	CASSDGLQAQYF	TGTGCCAGCAGTGACGGGTTGCAGGCGCAGTATTTT
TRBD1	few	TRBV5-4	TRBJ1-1	CASSSGQDTEAFF	TGTGCCAGCAGCTCAGGACAGGACACTGAAGCTTTCTTT
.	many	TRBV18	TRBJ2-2	CASSYGGSDTGELFF	TGTGCCAGCTCATACGGGGGATCGGACACCGGGGAGCTGTTTTTT
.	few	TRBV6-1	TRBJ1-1	CASKRQPNTEAFF	TGTGCCAGCAAACGGCAGCCGAACACTGAAGCTTTCTTT